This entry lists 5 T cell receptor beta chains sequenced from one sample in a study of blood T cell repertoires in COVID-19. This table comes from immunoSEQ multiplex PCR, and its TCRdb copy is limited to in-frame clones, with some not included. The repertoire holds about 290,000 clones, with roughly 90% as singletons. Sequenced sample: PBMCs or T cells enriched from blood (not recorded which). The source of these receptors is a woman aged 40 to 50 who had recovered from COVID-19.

The CDR3 DNA reads as TGCGCCAGCAGCTATGGGGATGTACTAGCGGGGCATTTGGATACGCAGTATTTT. The encoded protein is CASSYGDVLAGHLDTQYF. This chain connects TRBV4-1 to TRBJ2-3; TRBD2 matches 10 bases. V dropped 5 bases and J dropped 6; count of bases not matched to a gene: 17. Germline V gene sequence: CDR1 MGHRA, CDR2 YSYEKL. The CDR3 contains 18 residues.

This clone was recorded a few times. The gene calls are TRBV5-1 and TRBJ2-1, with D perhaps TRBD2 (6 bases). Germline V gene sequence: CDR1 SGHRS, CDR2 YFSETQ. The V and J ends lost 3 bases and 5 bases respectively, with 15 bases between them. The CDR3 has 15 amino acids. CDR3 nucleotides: TGCGCCAGCAGCTGGAGGGGACTTGGGAACAATGAGCAGTTCTTC. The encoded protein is CASSWRGLGNNEQFF.

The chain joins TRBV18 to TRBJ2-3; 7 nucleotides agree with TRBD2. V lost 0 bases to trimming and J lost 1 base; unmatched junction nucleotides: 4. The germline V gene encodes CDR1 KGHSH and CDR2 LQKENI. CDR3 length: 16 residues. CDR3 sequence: CASSPPASGGTDTQYF. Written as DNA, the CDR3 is TGTGCCAGCTCACCACCCGCTAGCGGTGGCACAGATACGCAGTATTTT.

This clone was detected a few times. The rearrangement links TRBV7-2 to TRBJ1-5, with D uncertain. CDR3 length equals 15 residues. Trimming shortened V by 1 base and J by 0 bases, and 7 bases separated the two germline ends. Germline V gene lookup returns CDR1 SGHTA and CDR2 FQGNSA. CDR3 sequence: CASSLGHPSNQPQHF. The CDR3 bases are TGTGCCAGCAGCTTAGGACATCCTAGCAATCAGCCCCAGCATTTT.

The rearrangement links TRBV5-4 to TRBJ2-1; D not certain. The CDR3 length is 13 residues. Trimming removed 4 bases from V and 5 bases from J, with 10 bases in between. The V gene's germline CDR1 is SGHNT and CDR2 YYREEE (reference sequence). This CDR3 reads CASSLNYDNEQFF. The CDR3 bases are TGTGCCAGCAGCCTTAACTATGACAATGAGCAGTTCTTC.